One T cell receptor (beta chain) is described in this entry. The antigen remains unidentified. PCR amplification relied on 60 Vbeta primers (plus 13 Jbeta primers). Clones were read by immunoSEQ multiplex PCR, and TCRdb kept only the in-frame ones, dropping some. The table shows over 80,000 clones, with 65% to 85% occurring only once. These data come from a study of cytomegalovirus exposure and HLA in healthy donors. Study results and caveats: An analysis was carried out later, and it reportedly showed fewer N-insertions in an Asian-associated ancestry cluster than the 666-donor mean. Highly shared sequence variants in one cluster were likely a sequencing artifact. The study had only CMV serostatus as immune exposure information. Another analysis was done later, and it associated 15,000 or so TCR beta sequences with HLA alleles at 0.05 false discovery rate.

Germline V gene data show CDR1 as MNHNY and CDR2 as SVGAGI (reference sequence). V was clipped by 2 bases and J by 3 bases, with 14 bases between them. The CDR3 extends over 15 amino acids. The V call is TRBV6-6, the J call TRBJ2-7, with D possibly matching TRBD1 (5 bases). The sample consisted of PBMCs. This TCR was recovered from a female donor in good health and CMV-seropositive. The chain's CDR3 is CASSYPHQQVYEQYF. In DNA, the CDR3 is TGTGCCAGCAGTTACCCACATCAACAGGTCTACGAGCAGTACTTC.